This T cell receptor beta chain stems from a study of cytomegalovirus exposure and HLA in healthy donors. Findings of the study overall: Across donors, most TCRs were seen rarely, yet some public ones were widespread. Researchers catalogued approximately 170 TCR beta chains as cytomegalovirus-associated.

This clone was seen only a few times. Its antigen is unknown. Separate from the roughly 700-subject first cohort, the roughly 120-subject validation cohort was the one that the donors belonged to. The assay was immunoSEQ multiplex PCR, and TCRdb's table has in-frame clones only and misses some. The profile shows approximately 72,000 clones, roughly 94% of them singletons. The specimen was PBMCs. This TCR derives from a woman aged 18-29 years in good health and CMV-seronegative.

CDR3 DNA sequence: TGTGCCAGTAGTATCCGAGACAGGAGAAATAGCAATCAGCCCCAGCATTTT. Translation: CASSIRDRRNSNQPQHF. The genes are TRBV19 and TRBJ1-5; weak D call: TRBD1 (6 bases). Germline CDR1 reads LNHDA; CDR2 reads SQIVND (reference sequence). The CDR3 has 17 amino acids. V lost 3 bases, J lost 0 bases, and 15 bases lay in between.